This TCR beta chain comes out of a study of CD8 T cells in Susac syndrome. While CD8+ and CD4+ T cells were isolated negatively, TEMRA cells were enriched by FACS. Reverse transcription used about 0.45 to 1 ug RNA and random hexamers. Via MiXCR, TCRdb re-called the immunoSEQ multiplex PCR reads, giving one row per CDR3 protein. The profile shows about 280,000 distinct CDR3 sequences, around 83% of them singletons. V was cut by 1 base and J by 6 bases, with 10 bases left in between. Germline V CDR1 and CDR2: MGHRA, YSYEKL. The CDR3 has 14 residues. The specimen was CD8+ T cells from PBMCs. The rearrangement uses TRBV4-1 and TRBJ2-4; no clear D. The source is a human donor with multiple sclerosis. CDR3 amino acids: CASSQASSPNIQYF. The CDR3, as DNA: TGCGCCAGCAGCCAAGCTAGTTCACCAAACATTCAGTACTTC.